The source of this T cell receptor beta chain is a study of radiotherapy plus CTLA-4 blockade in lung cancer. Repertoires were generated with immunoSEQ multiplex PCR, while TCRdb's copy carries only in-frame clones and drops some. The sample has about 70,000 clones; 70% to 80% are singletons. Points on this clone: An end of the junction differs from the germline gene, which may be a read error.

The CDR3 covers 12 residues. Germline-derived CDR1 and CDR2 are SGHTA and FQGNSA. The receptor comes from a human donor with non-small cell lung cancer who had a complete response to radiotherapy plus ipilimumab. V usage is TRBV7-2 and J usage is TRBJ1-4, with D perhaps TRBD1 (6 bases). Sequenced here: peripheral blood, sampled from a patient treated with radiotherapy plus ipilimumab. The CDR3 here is CASSLGGALIVF. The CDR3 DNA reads TGTGCCAGCAGCTTAGGGGGGGCCCTCATCGTTTTT.